Sequencing of this TCR beta chain was carried out in a study of cytomegalovirus exposure and HLA in healthy donors (dated by TCRdb to the late 2010s). Regarding the complete study: According to an earlier analysis of around 600 of the donors, some 180 million T cells yielded some 120 million unique TCR beta sequences and about 300 Gb of sequence data. Approximately 330 gigabases of sequencing data and 91 million or so unique TCR sequences made up an early release that covered fewer than 650 HLA-typed donors. The genetic ancestry cluster associated with self-reported Caucasian donors included 80% to 90% of the roughly 400 genotyped donors. The study aimed to test whether cataloging public T cell receptors could reveal signatures of past pathogen exposure. The study profiled the T cell repertoires of about 720 subjects by immunosequencing and related them to cytomegalovirus serostatus. Besides the first cohort of hundreds of subjects, a separate validation cohort made up of roughly 120 different subjects was used. High-throughput TCR immunosequencing, statistical association of individual TCRs with disease status, and machine learning were combined to predict cytomegalovirus infection status. To study patterns of TCR occurrence, a later analysis re-analyzed previously published TCR beta repertoires from just over 650 donors and added high-resolution HLA genotyping. In the later analysis, no new phenotypic data were used to find candidate immune exposures; instead, reliance was placed on TCR beta sequences and their occurrence across donors. An earlier analysis of nearly 600 of the donors applied high-throughput TCR beta sequencing to assess whether each TCR beta V gene segment acted as functional or pseudogenic. Donor age, sex, ethnicity and CMV serostatus were collected together with the repertoire data. A later genetic analysis used genome-wide SNP genotypes for 398 of the 666 donors, treating that subset as a discovery cohort. All discovery cohort repertoires had been generated on a single sequencing platform. HLA typing included class I and class II loci at four-digit resolution. The number of donors typed differed by locus, with 629-630 for A, B, C, DRB1 and DQB1, approximately 500 for DQA1, 600 to 610 for DPA1, and roughly 450 for DPB1. Roughly 5 DR-DQ haplotypes were treated as single units for association and clustering because of strong linkage in the cohort. On average, over 200,000 unique TCR beta nucleotide sequences were sequenced per donor among roughly 430 genotyped donors of the cohort, with roughly 18% of those sequences being non-productive. What the study reported, not specific to this receptor: Seventeen rarely observed V segments, including chromosome 9 orphons, were excluded from the earlier analysis of some 590 of the donors because counts were too low. In this cohort, only TCR beta chains were sequenced, and detectable features were limited by the absence of alpha or paired-chain data. Specific HLA alleles were associated with 15,000 to 20,000 TCR beta sequences at a false discovery rate of 0.05 in a later analysis. Compared with equally common non-associated chains, HLA-associated TCR beta chains in a later analysis were more clonally expanded and had lower generation probabilities. Strong co-occurrence of HLA alleles, especially DR and DQ, made assigning TCR associations to individual alleles difficult. According to a later analysis, TCR association rates differed among HLA loci, with DRB1 alleles showing the most associated TCRs and HLA-C alleles showing the fewest. An association between a missense DCLRE1C variant and V-gene and J-gene trimming of TCR beta chains was found in a later genetic analysis and replicated in an independent cohort. A cluster of highly shared sequence variants was judged likely to be a technical artifact of the sequencing pipeline. A later genetic analysis reported fewer N-insertions in productive TCRs among donors in an Asian-associated ancestry cluster than the approximately 700-donor mean. The only immune exposure information available for the cohort was CMV serostatus. In an earlier analysis of more than 450 of the donors, most TCR beta V segments were observed in productive rearrangements about 87% or about 30% of the time, broadly matching IMGT annotations. The 87-base-pair reads could not distinguish some IMGT-functional V segments, including TRBV6-2 and TRBV6-3, so those segments were excluded. The presence/absence analyses assumed that sequencing depth was roughly uniform across donors, and that assumption may not be true. According to a later analysis, most CMV-associated TCR beta chains appeared to be HLA-restricted, and the HLA associations seemed to be driven largely by CMV exposure. While some public TCRs were present in many individuals, most TCR sequences turned up only very rarely across donors. It was suggested by the authors that the approach could potentially be generalized to other disease states and immunological phenotypes. A further reported finding was that TCR beta sequences accurately predicted the HLA-A and HLA-B alleles for most subjects in the first cohort. Because HLA typing was missing for some donors at each locus, association tests included only the typed subset. In vitro tests confirmed that a few of the cytomegalovirus-associated TCR beta chains recognize cytomegalovirus antigens. A total of 150 or so TCR beta chains were listed by the study as associated with cytomegalovirus. Correlated functional status among segregating V segments might reflect linkage disequilibrium, but an unknown experimental factor could not be ruled out. In a later analysis, several top co-occurrence clusters were reported to appear linked to parvovirus B19, influenza, CMV and Epstein-Barr virus. The classifier was reported to diagnose cytomegalovirus status with high specificity and sensitivity in both the original cohort and the validation cohort.

CDR1 and CDR2 (SGDLS, YYNGEE) derive from the germline V gene. Relative to germline, V is 4 bases shorter and J is 0 bases shorter, with 13 bases between their ends. Including the terminal cysteine and phenylalanine, the CDR3 comprises 15 residues. The read is trimmed to its CDR3 DNA, 45 bases read in frame from base 1. Preparation of the library involved the immunoSEQ multiplex PCR assay. For the multiplex PCR, a mixture combining 60 forward primers for TCR Vbeta segments and 13 reverse primers for TCR Jbeta segments was used. Amplification of the CDR3 region of rearranged TCR beta genes was performed with a multiplex PCR assay on genomic DNA. The Illumina HiSeq System was used to sequence the amplified TCR beta libraries as 87-base-pair reads. Concerning the study's data processing: Across the 500 to 750 repertoires, a later analysis counted some 80 million unique TCR beta chains, roughly 11 million of which were shared by at least two donors. Raw reads were error-corrected and collapsed into unique sequences with a nearest-neighbor algorithm that merged closely related sequences to remove PCR and sequencing errors. CDR3 sequences were aligned to IMGT reference sequences to assign V, D and J gene segments. Each retained sequence needed at least a six-nucleotide match to both a V gene segment and a J gene segment. Rearrangements were called productive when the CDR3 lacked stop codons and stayed in frame with V and J; all others were non-productive. CDR3 was defined by IMGT convention, running from the second conserved V-encoded cysteine to the conserved J-encoded phenylalanine. In an earlier analysis of around 640 of the donors, sequences lacking an unambiguous match to a single V gene segment were excluded. In an earlier analysis of 587 of the donors, V segments were called functional above 56.7% productive rearrangements and were called segregating when the between-donor standard deviation exceeded 5%. A statistical classification framework was developed to diagnose cytomegalovirus status using the catalog of TCR beta chain sequences. A later analysis assigned V and J genes by comparing TCR nucleotide sequences with IMGT/GENE-DB human TR gene sequences. In a later analysis, CDR3 sequences and most-parsimonious VDJ recombination scenarios were assigned using the TCRdist pipeline. In a later analysis, each TCR beta chain was defined by its CDR3 amino acid sequence together with its V-gene family, and reads lacking a unique V-gene family were excluded. In a later analysis, several hundred highly shared, low-generation-probability nucleotide sequences were removed to address suspected cross-contamination and a sequencing artifact. In a later analysis, a clonal expansion index was calculated for each public chain from normalized within-repertoire ranks of inferred template counts. A later analysis computed generation probabilities with a VDJ recombination model fitted to out-of-frame rearrangements, and checked the results against IGoR. In a later analysis, hypergeometric tests were used to score TCR-TCR, TCR-HLA and TCR-CMV co-occurrence, with a repertoire-size bias correction applied to TCR pairs. False discovery rates were estimated in a later analysis by permuting HLA or CMV assignments 20 times. In a later analysis, co-occurring TCRs were grouped using DBSCAN, with TCRdist sequence similarity added in when clustering inside HLA-allele-positive subsets. Co-occurrence clustering excluded repertoires with fewer than 30,000 or more than 120,000 public chains, plus five with anomalous nucleotide sharing. The source is immuneACCESS, and TCRdb retained only in-frame sequences with V and J called. Part of the clones is not carried over; for the studies checked, unresolved V genes explain less than half of this, and the remainder is unexplained. V and J calls and clone size are copied from that table; D and trimming were computed from the DNA. This sample's table carries approximately 190,000 clones. The ten largest clones add up to about 6% of the sample.

The cohort consisted of some 730 healthy bone marrow donors. Cohort members were all nominally healthy when sampled, although unrecorded immune exposures were likely present. The donor tested CMV seronegative and was one of the 352 seronegative cohort members. A peripheral blood sample was collected from each donor, and TCR beta sequencing was performed on peripheral blood mononuclear cells. Genomic DNA was extracted from the blood cell samples with the Qiagen DNeasy Blood Extraction Kit. In the case of this clone: Its antigen is not yet known.

Recombination linked TRBV9 to TRBJ1-2; the D gene remains uncertain. The sequence was collected from a man aged 30 to 45 in good health and CMV-seronegative. Sequenced: PBMCs. The bases read TGTGCCAGCAGCCCCTGGACTGAAGCTAACTATGGCTACACCTTC. Its product reads: CASSPWTEANYGYTF.